What follows are 18 T cell receptor beta chains derived from one specimen sequenced in a study of cytomegalovirus exposure and HLA in healthy donors. PCR used 60 Vbeta primers and 13 Jbeta primers. Profiled with immunoSEQ multiplex PCR; TCRdb holds only in-frame clones, not every one. The data show tens of thousands of clones, with roughly 82% seen just once and roughly 3.4% held by the top ten. Sequencing was carried out using PBMCs. These receptors were collected from a man aged 25-45 years in good health and CMV-seropositive.

The chain combines TRBV27 with TRBJ1-6; the D gene is possibly TRBD1 (6 bases). Germline V gene data show CDR1 as MNHEY and CDR2 as SMNVEV (reference sequence). The germline V and J ends were trimmed by 5 bases and 0 bases, with 14 bases remaining between them. CDR3 length: 17 amino acids. The CDR3 region has the DNA TGTGCCAGCAGTCCCGGACAGACCAGCTCCTATAATTCACCCCTCCACTTT. Encoded protein: CASSPGQTSSYNSPLHF.

The J gene is TRBJ1-5, the V gene TRBV30; 8 bases agree with TRBD1. V lost 2 bases, J lost 7 bases, and 10 bases stayed unmatched. The CDR3 spans 15 residues. Germline CDR1 GTSNPN, CDR2 SVGIG (reference sequence). The CDR3 region is CAWSPHRGKMQPQHF. In nucleotides, the CDR3 is TGTGCCTGGAGTCCGCACAGGGGGAAAATGCAGCCCCAGCATTTT.

This clone was seen more than once but under ten times. The chain recombines TRBV4-1 with TRBJ1-5; 8 bases line up with TRBD1. The CDR3 loop spans 16 amino acids. CDR1 is MGHRA, CDR2 YSYEKL, per germline. Trimming at V came to 1 base and at J to 7 bases, leaving 9 bases not matched to a gene. The CDR3 loop is CASSQAPTGAGQPQHF. CDR3 in DNA: TGCGCCAGCAGCCAAGCCCCGACAGGGGCCGGGCAGCCCCAGCATTTT.

Only a few counts were recorded for this clone. The chain has TRBV6-5 and TRBJ2-5; 8 bases agree with TRBD1. Germline V gene sequence: CDR1 MNHEY, CDR2 SVGAGI. Unmatched junction bases numbered 7, after V lost 5 bases and J lost 2 bases. CDR3 length: 15 residues. CDR3 loop: CASSIWTGHQETQYF. CDR3 nucleotide sequence: TGTGCCAGCAGTATATGGACAGGGCATCAAGAGACCCAGTACTTC.

CDR3 in DNA: TGTGCCAGCAGCCAAGTTGGCGGGTCCTACGAGCAGTACTTC. This gives the protein CASSQVGGSYEQYF. The rearrangement links TRBV14 to TRBJ2-7; perhaps TRBD2 as D (5 bases). This CDR3 comprises 14 residues. The germline V and J ends were trimmed by 1 base and 1 base, with 8 bases remaining between them. The germline gives CDR1 SGHDN, CDR2 FVKESK.

The chain carries TRBV2 and TRBJ1-2, with D unclear. The ends were cut back, 3 bases at V and 0 bases at J, with 17 bases in the middle. The CDR3 runs 17 residues. Germline values: CDR1 SNHLY, CDR2 FYNNEI. The CDR3 nucleotides read TGTGCCAGCAGTGATCTTACCACATACGATGCTAACTATGGCTACACCTTC. Its translation is CASSDLTTYDANYGYTF.

This clone was seen only a few times. The rearrangement links TRBV6-5 to TRBJ1-1; weak D call: TRBD1 (6 bases). Trimming left V 4 bases short and J 1 base short, with 10 bases between. In germline, CDR1 is MNHEY, CDR2 SVGAGI. This CDR3 has 14 amino acids. CDR3 residues: CASSSDRENTEAFF. The DNA of the CDR3 is TGTGCCAGCAGTTCGGACAGAGAGAACACTGAAGCTTTCTTT.

The chain is built from TRBV5-1 and TRBJ2-7; 10 positions match TRBD2. CDR1 is SGHRS and CDR2 is YFSETQ in the germline V gene. The CDR3 spans 15 residues. The trim removed 5 bases at V and 0 bases at J, leaving 5 bases unmatched. The CDR3 bases are TGCGCCAGCAGAAAGGGGACTAGCGTCTCCTACGAGCAGTACTTC. Translated: CASRKGTSVSYEQYF.

The chain recombines TRBV30 with TRBJ2-2; 8 bases are shared with TRBD2. The CDR3 covers 15 residues. The V and J ends lost 4 bases and 3 bases, in that order; junction bases with no gene match: 7. CDR1 is GTSNPN and CDR2 is SVGIG in the germline V gene (reference sequence). CDR3 nucleotides: TGTGCCTGGACTAAAATCGGGAGGGACACCGGGGAGCTGTTTTTT. Translation: CAWTKIGRDTGELFF.

V gene TRBV27 combines with J gene TRBJ2-7, with 7 bases lining up with TRBD1. With 3 bases clipped from V and 3 bases from J, the junction kept 2 bases outside the gene matches. CDR1 is MNHEY and CDR2 is SMNVEV in the germline V gene (reference sequence). This CDR3 is built from 13 residues. The CDR3 region has the DNA TGTGCCAGCAGTTTGGACAGGCTCTACGAGCAGTACTTC. Protein: CASSLDRLYEQYF.

This sequence joins TRBV7-2 and TRBJ2-1, with unresolved D. CDR3 length equals 9 residues. The V gene's germline CDR1 is SGHTA and CDR2 FQGNSA. Between the trimmed V and J ends, which lost 5 bases and 15 bases, there was a span of 8 bases. As DNA, the CDR3 is TGTGCCAGCAGCACTGGGCGGTTCTTC. Translated: CASSTGRFF.

The chain combines TRBV28 with TRBJ2-7; 8 bases are shared with TRBD2. The V gene's germline CDR1 is MDHEN and CDR2 SYDVKM. The length of the CDR3 is 14 residues. Trimming removed 1 base from V and 2 bases from J; junction bases left unmatched: 1. The CDR3 DNA sequence: TGTGCCAGCAGTTTATCGGGACTAGCCTACGAGCAGTACTTC. This gives the protein CASSLSGLAYEQYF.

The genes are TRBV19 and TRBJ2-7; TRBD2 agrees at 14 bases. The CDR3 has 14 amino acids. CDR1 is LNHDA, CDR2 SQIVND, per germline (reference sequence). V was clipped by 3 bases and J by 6 bases; unmatched bases: 1. In DNA, the CDR3 is TGTGCCAGTAGTATTGGACTAGCGGGAGGCGAGCAGTACTTC. It is translated as CASSIGLAGGEQYF. The whole variable domain, filled in from reference TRBV19 and TRBJ2-7, reads DGGITQSPKYLFRKEGQNVTLSCEQNLNHDAMYWYRQDPGQGLRLIYYSQIVNDFQKGDIAEGYSVSREKKESFPLTVTSAQKNPTAFYLCASSIGLAGGEQYFGPGTRLTVT.

The gene calls are TRBV7-2 and TRBJ1-2; 7 bases fit TRBD1. There are 15 residues in the CDR3. J was trimmed by 3 bases and V by 6 bases; bases with no gene match: 10. Germline CDR1 reads SGHTA; CDR2 reads FQGNSA. The CDR3 protein is CASSPPVGGHYGYTF. The CDR3, as DNA: TGTGCCAGCAGTCCTCCTGTAGGGGGCCACTATGGCTACACCTTC.

The chain joins TRBV29-1 to TRBJ2-7; D not certain. This CDR3 spans 10 amino acids. With 4 bases removed from V and 6 bases from J, the gap between germline ends came to 7 bases. CDR1 and CDR2 (germline): SQVTM, ANQGSEA. The CDR3 DNA follows: TGCAGCGTTGTACTGTCCGAGCAGTACTTC. It is translated as CSVVLSEQYF.

The chain recombines TRBV5-5 with TRBJ2-3, with 8 bases lining up with TRBD2. The CDR3 loop spans 16 amino acids. Germline V lookup: CDR1 SGHKS, CDR2 YYEKEE (reference sequence). The ends lost 5 bases at V and 3 bases at J; junction bases unmatched: 11. The CDR3 sequence is CASRTEGGRSTDTQYF. The DNA of the CDR3 is TGTGCCAGCAGAACGGAGGGCGGGAGGTCGACAGATACGCAGTATTTT.

This chain joins TRBV11-2 and TRBJ2-5, with 10 bases aligning to TRBD2. Germline V gene data show CDR1 as SGHAT and CDR2 as FQNNGV. There are 15 residues in the CDR3. The V and J ends lost 1 base and 5 bases, in that order; junction bases with no gene match: 4. CDR3 amino acids: CASSLGPGLAETQYF. The DNA for the CDR3 is TGTGCCAGCAGCTTAGGACCGGGACTAGCGGAGACCCAGTACTTC.

The chain uses TRBV7-2 and TRBJ2-4, with 10 nucleotides matching TRBD2. Germline V CDR1 and CDR2: SGHTA, FQGNSA. CDR3 length: 17 amino acids. Trimming removed 2 bases from V and 2 bases from J; junction bases left unmatched: 6. CDR3 in amino acids: CASSLSLAGASKNIQYF. The DNA of the CDR3 is TGTGCCAGCAGCTTAAGTCTAGCGGGAGCGTCCAAAAACATTCAGTACTTC.